This T cell receptor beta chain was sequenced in a study of immune evolution from preneoplasia to lung adenocarcinoma. Profiled with immunoSEQ multiplex PCR; TCRdb holds only in-frame clones, not every one. The profile shows 5,000 to 7,000 clones, about 85% of them singletons. The study, taken as a whole, reports: KRAS-mutant nodules had the highest T cell clonality. Normal lung had the highest top T cell clone frequencies. Later-stage lesions seemingly showed higher T cell density and diversity than normal lung.

This clone was detected only once. Its antigen is unidentified. Each case's diagnosis was confirmed by two pathologists on H&E. The V gene lost 3 bases and the J gene lost 1 base, with 4 bases spanning the gap. The CDR3 extends over 11 amino acids. Germline V CDR1 and CDR2: DFQATT, SNEGSKA (reference sequence). The chain recombines TRBV20-1 with TRBJ2-7; no clear D. Sequencing was carried out using FFPE invasive lung adenocarcinoma tissue. This sequence originates from a person aged 45 to 69 with lung adenocarcinoma. The CDR3 sequence is CSASGSYEQYF. The CDR3 DNA sequence: TGCAGTGCTAGCGGGTCCTACGAGCAGTACTTC.